The present entry profiles one T cell receptor (beta chain) with its context. Its target is unknown. A read error may explain this, as a much larger clone is one base away. The sample is drawn from a study of read filtering for tumor transcriptome and immune sequencing. Study-level information: The cohort had around 18 men and under 15 women aged about 47 to 90, mean roughly 71 years. By R-ISS, stages I, II and III held about 8, 17 and 7 patients. Per sample, TCR-region reads ranged about 3.5 to 11 million by IR-seq, roughly 85 to 1273 by RNA-seq.

Whole-study findings and limits: RNA-seq captured clonotypes less deeply and reliably than IR-seq.

Molecular barcoded adaptors covering alpha/delta and beta/gamma chains were used on roughly 400 ng RNA. TCRdb re-called the reads through MiXCR, storing one row per CDR3 protein. Of 100,000 to 150,000 distinct CDR3 sequences listed, around 13% are singletons. Sequencing was done on a sample of a population of CD138-negative cells sorted from bone marrow. This clonotype originated in a donor aged 40 or over with multiple myeloma.

CDR3 coding DNA: TGTGCCAGCACCGAATATGCCGCCGGGGAGCTGTTTTTT. The encoded protein is CASTEYAAGELFF. The chain has TRBV2 and TRBJ2-2; no clear D. The germline V gene encodes CDR1 SNHLY and CDR2 FYNNEI. The V gene lost 7 bases and the J gene lost 6 bases, with 12 bases spanning the gap. CDR3 length: 13 amino acids.